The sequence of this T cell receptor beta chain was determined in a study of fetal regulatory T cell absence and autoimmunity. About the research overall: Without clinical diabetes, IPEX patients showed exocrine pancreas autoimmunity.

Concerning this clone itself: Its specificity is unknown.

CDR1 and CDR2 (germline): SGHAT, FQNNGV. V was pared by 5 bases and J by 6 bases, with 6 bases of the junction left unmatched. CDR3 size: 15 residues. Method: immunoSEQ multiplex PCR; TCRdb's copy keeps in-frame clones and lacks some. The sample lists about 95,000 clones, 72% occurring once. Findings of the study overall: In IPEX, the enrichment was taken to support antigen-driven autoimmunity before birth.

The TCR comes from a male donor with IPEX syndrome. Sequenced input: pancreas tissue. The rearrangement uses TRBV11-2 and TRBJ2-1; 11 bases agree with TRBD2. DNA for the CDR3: TGTGCCAGCAGCCAGACTAGCGGGGTTGCCAATGAGCAGTTCTTC. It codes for CASSQTSGVANEQFF.